This T cell receptor beta chain was recovered during a study of T-cell reconstitution after alpha-beta-depleted transplantation in children. This clonotype was counted many times. What it recognizes is unknown. Study results and limitations: T-cell counts and diversity at one year post-transplant came mainly from newly produced T cells. Alpha-beta T cells about two months after transplant reportedly derived from several hundred expanded graft clones.

Per the germline V gene, CDR1 is KGHSH and CDR2 is LQKENI. Trimming cost V 4 bases and J 8 bases; bases outside gene matches: 12. CDR3 length equals 16 residues. For TCRbeta, the library was prepared with unique molecular identifiers. TCRdb used MiXCR to reprocess the PCR reads, holding one entry per CDR3 protein. The sample consists of around 6,700 distinct CDR3 sequences, approximately 16% of them appearing once. The chain uses TRBV18 and TRBJ2-1, with 9 nucleotides matching TRBD1. Sequenced here: PBMCs, sampled before TCRalphabeta/CD19-depleted stem cell transplant. This clonotype was obtained from a boy between 2 and 10 years old with acute lymphoblastic leukemia, due to receive a stem cell transplant. The CDR3 DNA sequence: TGTGCCAGCTCACAACCCGGGACAGGGAATTTAGATGAGCAGTTCTTC. Translating gives CASSQPGTGNLDEQFF.